Listed here is a single TCR beta chain. The sample comes from a study of patients and donors after allogeneic stem cell transplantation. From germline, CDR1 is SGHAT and CDR2 FQNNGV. CDR3 length: 14 amino acids. V was pared by 1 base and J by 4 bases, with 10 bases between. TCRdb fed the RT-PCR reads into MiXCR, producing one record per CDR3 protein. The sample holds hundreds of thousands of distinct CDR3 sequences, approximately 14% seen once. The TCR was taken from a human donor who was either an allogeneic HSCT recipient or a stem cell or donor lymphocyte infusion donor (not recorded which). It is not recorded whose cells these are; they may come from a transplant donor. V gene TRBV11-2 combines with J gene TRBJ1-1; no clear D gene. Sequencing was done on a sample of blood, either unsorted or a sorted T cell fraction (not recorded which). The CDR3 nucleotides read TGTGCCAGCAGCTTAGCCGGGGTTTCCACTGAAGCTTTCTTT. It is translated as CASSLAGVSTEAFF.